This T cell receptor beta chain was profiled in a study of blood T cell repertoires in COVID-19. Background on the study: From the United States, Italy and Spain came samples of acute and convalescent COVID-19. Nucleic acid was either cDNA or gDNA, and it came from T cells, B-cell-depleted T cells, or PBMCs.

In the original workflow: Reference gene primers were amplified, and this amplification served to estimate nucleated cell counts. The table came from immunoSEQ multiplex PCR; TCRdb's copy has only in-frame clones and leaves some out. The DNA gave D and trimming, while V, J and clone size come from that table. The table includes roughly 160,000 clones, more than 75% detected once. This clonotype was sampled from a man between 45 and 60 years old who had recovered from COVID-19. Sequencing was carried out using peripheral blood.

The CDR3 loop reads CASSEARAGSQPQHF. The CDR3 DNA is TGTGCCAGCAGTGAAGCAAGGGCAGGGTCTCAGCCCCAGCATTTT. The V gene is TRBV2, the J gene TRBJ1-5, with D perhaps TRBD1 (5 bases). Per the germline V gene, CDR1 is SNHLY and CDR2 is FYNNEI. Trimming removed 0 bases from V and 6 bases from J, with 12 bases in between. The CDR3 is 15 residues long.